One sample yielded the 16 T cell receptor beta chains listed below, sequenced in a study of shared clonotypes between healthy human individuals. Some clones are missing from TCRdb's copy, which holds only in-frame ones; the method was immunoSEQ multiplex PCR. The sample has about 380,000 clones, 96% seen once. Sequencing was done on a sample of memory CD8+ T cells sorted from blood. The subset here: CD45RO+ cells pooled with CCR7-negative TemRA cells. These receptors were obtained from a young man in good health.

V and J are TRBV28 and TRBJ2-1; 11 bases line up with TRBD1. Germline CDR1 reads MDHEN; CDR2 reads SYDVKM. This CDR3 spans 17 amino acids. V shed 6 bases and J 6 bases; nucleotides not matched to a gene: 13. The CDR3 sequence: CASSRTLRDRGGNEQFF. The CDR3 nucleotides read TGTGCCAGCAGCAGGACCCTCCGGGACAGGGGGGGCAATGAGCAGTTCTTC.

The V gene is TRBV28, the J gene TRBJ2-5, with TRBD2 as a possible D gene (7 bases). V was shortened by 3 bases and J by 4 bases, with 21 bases between the two germline ends. The CDR3 is 17 amino acids. Germline lookup yields CDR1 MDHEN and CDR2 SYDVKM. The CDR3 sequence is CASSFPVGGLRRETQYF. In DNA form, the CDR3 reads TGTGCCAGCAGTTTTCCTGTCGGGGGGCTAAGGAGAGAGACCCAGTACTTC.

The chain is built from TRBV6-1 and TRBJ2-7; D is ambiguous. This CDR3 has 14 amino acids. Germline V lookup: CDR1 MNHNS, CDR2 SASEGT. CDR3 bases: TGTGTCGTCCATCAGGCCGCAGCGACCTACGAGCAGTACTTC. It is translated as CVVHQAAATYEQYF.

The chain recombines TRBV6-1 with TRBJ1-5; D is ambiguous. Germline assignment: CDR1 MNHNS and CDR2 SASEGT. V was shortened by 2 bases and J by 0 bases, with 5 bases between the two germline ends. The CDR3 sequence is 14 residues long. In DNA form, the CDR3 reads TGTGCCAGCAGTGAATCCCCTAGCAATCAGCCCCAGCATTTT. Its translation is CASSESPSNQPQHF.

In the case of this clone: The identical CDR3 is also encoded by other nucleotide sequences in the sample. The chain couples TRBV2 to TRBJ1-1, with 8 positions matching TRBD1. V trimming: 3 bases; J trimming: 3 bases; junction bases outside the gene matches: 0. Germline loops: CDR1 SNHLY, CDR2 FYNNEI. The CDR3 has 13 amino acids. CDR3 loop: CASSEDRDTEAFF. The CDR3 bases are TGTGCCAGCAGTGAGGACAGGGACACTGAAGCTTTCTTT.

CDR3 DNA sequence: TGTGCCAGCAGTTTAATTAGTCGGGACTCCTACGAGCAGTACTTC. This translates into CASSLISRDSYEQYF. The V gene is TRBV28, the J gene TRBJ2-7, with D perhaps matching TRBD2 (5 bases). Germline CDR1 is MDHEN and CDR2 is SYDVKM. The CDR3 contains 15 residues. V lost 2 bases to trimming and J lost 0 bases, with 11 bases between them.

This clone was seen once. The chain couples TRBV29-1 to TRBJ2-3; no definite D call. Per germline, CDR1 SQVTM and CDR2 ANQGSEA. Trimming pared 5 bases from V and 0 bases from J, leaving 15 bases between. The CDR3 contains 15 residues. For the CDR3, the DNA is TGCAGCGTTTTGGGGTCAAGGGTGAGCACAGATACGCAGTATTTT. It specifies CSVLGSRVSTDTQYF.

This sequence joins TRBV7-2 and TRBJ2-3; 11 nucleotides agree with TRBD2. Per germline, CDR1 SGHTA and CDR2 FQGNSA. The CDR3 contains 15 residues. Trimming took 1 base from V and 5 from J; bases not matched to a gene: 2. The CDR3 DNA follows: TGTGCCAGCAGCTTAGTCGGGACTAGCGGAGATACGCAGTATTTT. Translation gives CASSLVGTSGDTQYF.

This clone has a single count. CDR3 nucleotide sequence: TGTGCCAGCAGCTTGACTAGCGGGTTCTCCTACAATGAGCAGTTCTTC. Translation: CASSLTSGFSYNEQFF. The chain has TRBV7-2 and TRBJ2-1, with 10 positions matching TRBD2. The CDR3 runs to 16 residues. V lost 3 bases and J lost 0; bases outside the gene matches: 2. Germline CDR1 is SGHTA and CDR2 is FQGNSA.

The rearrangement links TRBV28 to TRBJ2-7; 7 bases align to TRBD1. Germline CDR1 reads MDHEN; CDR2 reads SYDVKM. With V trimmed by 4 bases and J by 5 bases, 5 bases remained unmatched. The CDR3 contains 13 residues. Here the CDR3 reads CASSSTGWNEQYF. For the CDR3, the DNA is TGTGCCAGCAGTTCGACAGGGTGGAACGAGCAGTACTTC. Full variable domain (missing parts from reference TRBV28 and TRBJ2-7): DVKVTQSSRYLVKRTGEKVFLECVQDMDHENMFWYRQDPGLGLRLIYFSYDVKMKEKGDIPEGYSVSREKKERFSLILESASTNQTSMYLCASSSTGWNEQYFGPGTRLTVT.

The V gene is TRBV28, the J gene TRBJ1-5, with D tentatively TRBD1 (6 bases). The germline CDR1 and CDR2 sequences are MDHEN and SYDVKM. CDR3 length: 18 amino acids. With 2 bases removed from V and 0 bases from J, the gap between germline ends came to 17 bases. The CDR3 DNA reads TGTGCCAGCAGTTTACAACAGGGATACGCTTATAGCAATCAGCCCCAGCATTTT. It translates to CASSLQQGYAYSNQPQHF.

This clone has only one observation. The chain recombines TRBV28 with TRBJ2-7, with D hard to call. V shed 6 bases and J shed 3 bases, with 9 bases lying between them. This CDR3 spans 12 amino acids. CDR1 and CDR2 from the germline V gene are MDHEN and SYDVKM. The chain's CDR3 is CASSHTDYEQYF. Here the CDR3 DNA reads TGTGCCAGCAGCCATACAGACTACGAGCAGTACTTC.

The V call is TRBV28, the J call TRBJ1-5; D remains unclear. The CDR3 contains 15 residues. Germline V gives CDR1 MDHEN, CDR2 SYDVKM. V lost 1 base and J lost 6, with 13 bases in between. The CDR3 spells CASSLLAVMGQPQHF. As DNA, the CDR3 is TGTGCCAGCAGTTTATTGGCAGTTATGGGTCAGCCCCAGCATTTT.

The V gene is TRBV4-1, the J gene TRBJ2-7, with 8 bases aligning to TRBD1. Germline CDR1 is MGHRA and CDR2 is YSYEKL. CDR3 length equals 15 residues. V lost 4 bases, J lost 2 bases, and 7 bases stayed unmatched. CDR3 protein: CASSLDRGGPYEQYF. In DNA, the CDR3 is TGCGCCAGCAGCCTAGACAGGGGAGGCCCCTACGAGCAGTACTTC.

The chain has TRBV5-1 and TRBJ2-1; no clear D. V dropped 4 bases and J dropped 0 bases, with 11 bases sitting between them. CDR3 length: 15 amino acids. Germline values: CDR1 SGHRS, CDR2 YFSETQ. CDR3 loop: CASSDRPVSYNEQFF. CDR3 nucleotides: TGCGCCAGCAGCGATCGTCCTGTCTCCTACAATGAGCAGTTCTTC.

J is TRBJ2-3 and V is TRBV5-1; tentatively, D is TRBD1 or TRBD2 (5 bases each). V lost 4 bases to trimming and J lost 2 bases, with 14 bases between them. The CDR3 is made up of 15 amino acids. The germline V gene encodes CDR1 SGHRS and CDR2 YFSETQ. The DNA of the CDR3 is TGCGCCAGCAGCCCCTGGGACGGCTCCACAGATACGCAGTATTTT. It codes for CASSPWDGSTDTQYF.